Only a few counts were recorded for the clone carrying this TCR beta chain. Its antigen is as yet unknown. The TCR alpha and TCR beta cDNA libraries, bearing sample barcodes and UMIs, were generated by 5'RACE using constant-segment primers. Using its own MiXCR run on the 5' RACE reads, TCRdb lists one record per CDR3 protein. The repertoire consists of roughly 300,000 distinct CDR3 sequences, with roughly 8.2% occurring once and the leading ten covering 20% to 25%. The entry originates in a study of T-cell memory formation after mild COVID-19. About the research overall: The two donors had largely donor-specific TCR clusters. General observations from the study: A subset of responding clones appeared in pre-infection memory, suggesting cross-reactive memory joined.

Sequenced material: PBMCs or a T cell subset sorted from them (not recorded which). The TCR comes from a man in his late teens or twenties who had mild COVID-19 (a few samples of this study predate the infection). Cell type and time point are not known.

The CDR3 sequence: CASMLTATNTEAFF. Written as DNA, the CDR3 is TGTGCCAGCATGTTAACAGCAACGAACACTGAAGCTTTCTTT. The chain recombines TRBV2 with TRBJ1-1, with D unresolved. CDR1 and CDR2 (germline): SNHLY, FYNNEI. Trimming left V 7 bases short and J 1 base short, with 13 bases between. This CDR3 contains 14 residues.